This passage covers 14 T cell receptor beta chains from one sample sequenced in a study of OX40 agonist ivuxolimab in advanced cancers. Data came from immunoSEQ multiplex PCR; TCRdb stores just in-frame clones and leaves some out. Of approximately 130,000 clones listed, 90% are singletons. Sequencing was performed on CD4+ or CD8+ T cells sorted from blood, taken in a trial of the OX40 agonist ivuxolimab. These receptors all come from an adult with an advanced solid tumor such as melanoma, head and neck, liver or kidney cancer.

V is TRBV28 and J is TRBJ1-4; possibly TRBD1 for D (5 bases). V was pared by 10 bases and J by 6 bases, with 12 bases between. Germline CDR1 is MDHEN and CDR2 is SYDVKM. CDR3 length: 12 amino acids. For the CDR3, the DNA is TGTGCCACCCGCAGGGTTGATGAAAAACTGTTTTTT. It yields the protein CATRRVDEKLFF.

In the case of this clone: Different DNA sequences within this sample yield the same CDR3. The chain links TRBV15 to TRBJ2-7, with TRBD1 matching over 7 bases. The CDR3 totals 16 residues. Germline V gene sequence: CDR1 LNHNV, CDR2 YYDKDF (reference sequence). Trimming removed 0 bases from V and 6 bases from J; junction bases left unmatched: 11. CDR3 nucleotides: TGTGCCACCAGCAGAGATCAAACAAGGGGGCCGGGCGAGCAGTACTTC. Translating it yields CATSRDQTRGPGEQYF.

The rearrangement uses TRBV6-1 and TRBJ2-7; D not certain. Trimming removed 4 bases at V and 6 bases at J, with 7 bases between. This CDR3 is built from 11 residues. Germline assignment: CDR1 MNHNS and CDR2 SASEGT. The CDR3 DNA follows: TGTGCCAGCAGTGGGTCGGGCGAGCAGTACTTC. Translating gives CASSGSGEQYF.

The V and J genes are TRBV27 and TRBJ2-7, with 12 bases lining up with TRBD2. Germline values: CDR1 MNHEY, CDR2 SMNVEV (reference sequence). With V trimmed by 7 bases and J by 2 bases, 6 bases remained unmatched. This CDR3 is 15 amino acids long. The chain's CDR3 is CASKTTSGGPYEQYF. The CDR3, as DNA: TGTGCCAGCAAAACCACTAGCGGGGGGCCCTACGAGCAGTACTTC.

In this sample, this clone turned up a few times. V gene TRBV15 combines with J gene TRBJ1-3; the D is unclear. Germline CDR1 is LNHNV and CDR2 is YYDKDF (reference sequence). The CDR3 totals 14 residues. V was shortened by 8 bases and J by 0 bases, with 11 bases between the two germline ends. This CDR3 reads CATSRTVSGNTIYF. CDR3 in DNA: TGTGCCACCTCGCGGACGGTCTCTGGAAACACCATATATTTT.

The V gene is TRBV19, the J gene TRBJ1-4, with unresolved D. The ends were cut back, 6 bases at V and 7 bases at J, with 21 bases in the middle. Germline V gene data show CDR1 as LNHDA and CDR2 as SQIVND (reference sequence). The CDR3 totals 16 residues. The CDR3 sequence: CASRFSEGPPFEKLFF. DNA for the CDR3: TGTGCCAGTAGGTTCAGCGAAGGACCCCCGTTTGAAAAACTGTTTTTT.

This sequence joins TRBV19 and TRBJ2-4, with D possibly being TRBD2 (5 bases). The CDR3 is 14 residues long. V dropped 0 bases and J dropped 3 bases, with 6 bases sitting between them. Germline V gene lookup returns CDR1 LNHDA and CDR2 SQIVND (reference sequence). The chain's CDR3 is CASSIDAGKNIQYF. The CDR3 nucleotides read TGTGCCAGTAGTATAGACGCGGGCAAAAACATTCAGTACTTC.

The CDR3 DNA reads TGTGCCAGCTCACCTAACCGGGACTCCTATGGCTACACCTTC. Its translation: CASSPNRDSYGYTF. The rearrangement links TRBV18 to TRBJ1-2; a weak D match, TRBD1 (5 bases). V was clipped by 3 bases and J by 4 bases, with 12 bases between them. This CDR3 is built from 14 residues. The germline V gene encodes CDR1 KGHSH and CDR2 LQKENI.

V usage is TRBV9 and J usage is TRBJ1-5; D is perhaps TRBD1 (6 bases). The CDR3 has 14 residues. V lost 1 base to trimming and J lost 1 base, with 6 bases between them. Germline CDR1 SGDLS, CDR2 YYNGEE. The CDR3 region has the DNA TGTGCCAGCAGCGTAACAGGGAGCAATCAGCCCCAGCATTTT. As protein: CASSVTGSNQPQHF.

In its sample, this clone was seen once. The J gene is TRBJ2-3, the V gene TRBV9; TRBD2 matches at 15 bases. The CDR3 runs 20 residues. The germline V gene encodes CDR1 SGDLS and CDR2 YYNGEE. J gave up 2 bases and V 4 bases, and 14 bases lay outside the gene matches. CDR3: CASSTRTSGRVLLFTDTQYF. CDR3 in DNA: TGTGCCAGCAGCACCCGGACTAGCGGGAGGGTTCTTTTATTCACAGATACGCAGTATTTT.

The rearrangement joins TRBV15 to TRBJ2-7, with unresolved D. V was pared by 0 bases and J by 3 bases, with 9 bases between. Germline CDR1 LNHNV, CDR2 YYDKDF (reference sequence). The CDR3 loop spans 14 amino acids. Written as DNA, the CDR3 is TGTGCCACCAGCAGAGAACAGCTCTTCTACGAGCAGTACTTC. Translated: CATSREQLFYEQYF.

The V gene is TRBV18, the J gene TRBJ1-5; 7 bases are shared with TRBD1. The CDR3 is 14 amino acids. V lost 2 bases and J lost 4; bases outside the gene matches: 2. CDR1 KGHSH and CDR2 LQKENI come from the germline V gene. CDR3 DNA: TGTGCCAGCTCACCATTGGGACAGAATCAGCCCCAGCATTTT. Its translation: CASSPLGQNQPQHF.

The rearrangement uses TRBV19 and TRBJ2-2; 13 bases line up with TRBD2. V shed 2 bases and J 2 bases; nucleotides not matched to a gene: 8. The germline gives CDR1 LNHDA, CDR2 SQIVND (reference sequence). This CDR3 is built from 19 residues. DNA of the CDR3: TGTGCCAGTAGTATAACGGGGGGACTAGCGGGAAGAAACACCGGGGAGCTGTTTTTT. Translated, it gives CASSITGGLAGRNTGELFF.

The CDR3 bases are TGTGCCAGCAGCCAAGTGTTAGTATTCACTGAAGCTTTCTTT. Amino acids: CASSQVLVFTEAFF. The chain recombines TRBV14 with TRBJ1-1; D not resolved. The CDR3 spans 14 residues. CDR1 SGHDN and CDR2 FVKESK come from the germline V gene. V lost 1 base and J lost 4, with 10 bases in between.